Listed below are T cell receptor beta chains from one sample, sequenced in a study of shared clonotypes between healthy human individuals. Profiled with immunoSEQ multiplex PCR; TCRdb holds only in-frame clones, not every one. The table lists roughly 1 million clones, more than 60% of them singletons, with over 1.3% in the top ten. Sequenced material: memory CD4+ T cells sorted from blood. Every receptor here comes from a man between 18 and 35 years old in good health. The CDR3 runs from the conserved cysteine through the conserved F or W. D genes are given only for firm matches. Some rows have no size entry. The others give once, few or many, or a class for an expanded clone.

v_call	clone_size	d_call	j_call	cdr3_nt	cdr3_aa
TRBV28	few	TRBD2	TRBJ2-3	TGTGCCATTACCGGGGGGAGCTTCACAGATACGCAGTATTTT	CAITGGSFTDTQYF
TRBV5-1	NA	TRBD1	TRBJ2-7	TGCGCCAGCAGCCCCCGAGGGGACAGCTCCTACGAGCAGTACTTC	CASSPRGDSSYEQYF
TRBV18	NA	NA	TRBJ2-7	TGTGCCAGCTCACCACCGACAAGGAGACAGTACTTC	CASSPPTRRQYF
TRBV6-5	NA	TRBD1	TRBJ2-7	TGTGCCAGCGGCGGGACAGGGGGCTACGAGCAGTACTTC	CASGGTGGYEQYF
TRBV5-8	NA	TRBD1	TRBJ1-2	TGTGCCAGCAGCTTGGCGGGACAGGGGCGTCATCACTATGGCTACACCTTC	CASSLAGQGRHHYGYTF
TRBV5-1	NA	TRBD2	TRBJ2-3	TGCGCCAGCAGCCGTGGGCTAGCGGGAGATACGCAGTATTTT	CASSRGLAGDTQYF
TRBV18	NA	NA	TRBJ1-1	TGTGCCAGCTCACCCACCCGGGGGGGGGCGGGCACTGAAGCTTTCTTT	CASSPTRGGAGTEAFF
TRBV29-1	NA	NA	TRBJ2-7	TGCAGCGTTGAAAGTCGCTACGAGCAGTACTTC	CSVESRYEQYF
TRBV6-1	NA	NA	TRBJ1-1	TGTGCCAGCAGTGAAATGAACACTGAAGCTTTCTTT	CASSEMNTEAFF
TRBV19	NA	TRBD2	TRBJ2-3	TGTGCCAGTAATAGCGGGGGGGCGTCGGGAGATACGCAGTATTTT	CASNSGGASGDTQYF
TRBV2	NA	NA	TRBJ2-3	TGTGCCAGCAGGGCTTTCAGCGGGCCTGGCACAGATACGCAGTATTTT	CASRAFSGPGTDTQYF
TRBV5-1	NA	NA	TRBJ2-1	TGCGCCAGCAGCTTGGCGGGGGGCCACAATGAGCAGTTCTTC	CASSLAGGHNEQFF
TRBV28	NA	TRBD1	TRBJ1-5	TGTGCCAGCAGACAACAGGGGGCGCGGAGCAATCAGCCCCAGCATTTT	CASRQQGARSNQPQHF
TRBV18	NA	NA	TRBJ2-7	TGTGCCAGCTCACCAGAGGCGACCGGAGGGCAGTACTTC	CASSPEATGGQYF
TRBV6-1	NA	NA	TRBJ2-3	TGTGCCAGCGCTATGACAGATACGCAGTATTTT	CASAMTDTQYF
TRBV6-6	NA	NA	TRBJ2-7	TGTGCCAGCTTCAAGGACGGCGGCTCCTACGAGCAGTACTTC	CASFKDGGSYEQYF
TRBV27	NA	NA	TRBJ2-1	TGTGCCAGCAGTGAAGGGCGGCGGCCAAGCTCCTACAATGAGCAGTTCTTC	CASSEGRRPSSYNEQFF
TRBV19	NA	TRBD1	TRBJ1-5	TGTTCGGCCAGGGGGCACAATCAGCCCCAGCATTTT	CSARGHNQPQHF
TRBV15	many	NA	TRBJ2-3	TGTGCCACCAGCCATCGGGGCACAGATACGCAGTATTTT	CATSHRGTDTQYF
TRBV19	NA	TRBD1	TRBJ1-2	TGTGCCAGTAGTATCGGCGACAGGGGGAGAGCTAACTATGGCTACACCTTC	CASSIGDRGRANYGYTF
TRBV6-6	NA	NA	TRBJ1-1	TGTGCCAGCAGCCAAGGATCAACGAGGACTTTCTTT	CASSQGSTRTFF
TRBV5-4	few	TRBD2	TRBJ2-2	TGTGCCAGCAGCCGTGAGATTAGCGGGGGGTACACCGGGGAGCTGTTTTTT	CASSREISGGYTGELFF
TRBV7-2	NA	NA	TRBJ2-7	TGTGCCAGCAGCTCCCCAGGCTTCCAATACGAGCAGTACTTC	CASSSPGFQYEQYF
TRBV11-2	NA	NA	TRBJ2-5	TGTGCCAGCAGCTTCCTGGCGCTAGGGGAGACCCAGTACTTC	CASSFLALGETQYF
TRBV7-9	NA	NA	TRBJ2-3	TGTGCCAGCAGCTTAGACCGAGTGCAGTATTTT	CASSLDRVQYF
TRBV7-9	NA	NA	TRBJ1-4	TGTGCCAGCAGCTTGGGACGGGGGGATGGCAATGAAAAACTGTTTTTT	CASSLGRGDGNEKLFF
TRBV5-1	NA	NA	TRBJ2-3	TGCGCCAGCAGCTTGGGACAGGTTGGAAGTAGCACAGATACGCAGTATTTT	CASSLGQVGSSTDTQYF
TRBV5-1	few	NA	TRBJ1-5	TGCGCCAGCAGCTATGAGGGCAGCAATCAGCCCCAGCATTTT	CASSYEGSNQPQHF
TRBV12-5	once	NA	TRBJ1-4	TGTGCTAGTGCCCCCGGAGTAGGAGATGAAAAACTGTTTTTT	CASAPGVGDEKLFF
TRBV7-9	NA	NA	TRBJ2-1	TGTGCCAGCAGCTTAGACTCATTATGGAATGAGCAGTTCTTC	CASSLDSLWNEQFF
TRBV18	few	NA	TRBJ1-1	TGTGCCAGCTCACCCGGGGGAACGAACACTGAAGCTTTCTTT	CASSPGGTNTEAFF
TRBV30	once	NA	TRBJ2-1	TGTGCCTGGAGGGGCCTGGGCCTCGCCCCATACAATGAGCAGTTCTTC	CAWRGLGLAPYNEQFF
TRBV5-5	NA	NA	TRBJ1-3	TGTGCCAGCAGTTCGGAGAGCTCTGGAAACACCATATATTTT	CASSSESSGNTIYF
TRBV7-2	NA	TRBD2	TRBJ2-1	TGTGCCAGCAGCTTCCTCGGACTAGCGGGGAACAATGAGCAGTTCTTC	CASSFLGLAGNNEQFF
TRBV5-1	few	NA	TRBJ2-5	TGCGCCAGCAGCCGGGTAGCGAGAGAGACCCAGTACTTC	CASSRVARETQYF
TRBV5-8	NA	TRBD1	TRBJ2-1	TGTGCCAGCAAGGCTAGGACAGGGAAATCCAATGAGCAGTTCTTC	CASKARTGKSNEQFF
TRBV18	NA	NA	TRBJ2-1	TGTGCCAGCTCACCCGCCAGGGTCCAGGACAATGAGCAGTTCTTC	CASSPARVQDNEQFF
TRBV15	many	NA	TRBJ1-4	TGTGCCACCAGCAGAGGCAAGGAAAAACTGTTTTTT	CATSRGKEKLFF
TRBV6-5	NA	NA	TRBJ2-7	TGTGCCAGCAGTTACTCAATGGCAGGGAGGCCCTACGAGCAGTACTTC	CASSYSMAGRPYEQYF
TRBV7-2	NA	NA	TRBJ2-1	TGTGCCAGCAGCTTAGCCTGGGGTGGCGGCTCCTACAATGAGCAGTTCTTC	CASSLAWGGGSYNEQFF
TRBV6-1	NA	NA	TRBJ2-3	TGTGCCAGCAGTGAACAAGCAGATACGCAGTATTTT	CASSEQADTQYF
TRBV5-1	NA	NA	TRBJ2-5	TGCGCCAGCAGCTTAACTTGGGGACAAGAGACCCAGTACTTC	CASSLTWGQETQYF
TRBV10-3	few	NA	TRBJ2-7	TGTGCCATCAGTGCCGGGGCCGAGCAGTACTTC	CAISAGAEQYF
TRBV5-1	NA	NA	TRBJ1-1	TGCGCCAGCAGCTCCGTTCGGGGGATAAGGACTGAAGCTTTCTTT	CASSSVRGIRTEAFF
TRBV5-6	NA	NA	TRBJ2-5	TGTGCCAGCAGCCCGCCCGGGGGTCTAGTAGAGACCCAGTACTTC	CASSPPGGLVETQYF
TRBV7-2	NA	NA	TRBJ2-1	TGTGCCAGCAGCTTAGATCTCGGTGAGCAGTTCTTC	CASSLDLGEQFF
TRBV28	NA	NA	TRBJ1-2	TGTGCCAGCACCCTCCTCAGGCAGAACTATGGCTACACCTTC	CASTLLRQNYGYTF
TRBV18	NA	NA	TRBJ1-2	TGTGCCAGCTCACAGGGGCCGTTTTATGGCTACACCTTC	CASSQGPFYGYTF
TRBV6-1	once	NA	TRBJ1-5	TGTGCCAGCAGTCCAGGGGCGGATCAGCCCCAGCATTTT	CASSPGADQPQHF
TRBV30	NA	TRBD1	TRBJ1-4	TGTGCCTGGACTCCGGGACAGAGGAATGAAAAACTGTTTTTT	CAWTPGQRNEKLFF
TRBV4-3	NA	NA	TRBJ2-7	TGCGCCAGCAGCGGGGCGTATACAGGGAGCGAGCAGTACTTC	CASSGAYTGSEQYF
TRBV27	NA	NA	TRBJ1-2	TGTGCCAGGGAAGGGGCCAGGGACGGGACAAAGAACAACTATGGCTACACCTTC	CAREGARDGTKNNYGYTF
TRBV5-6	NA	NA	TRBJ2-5	TGTGCCAGCAGCTTGGGCCCTCTAGGGCTACAAGAGACCCAGTACTTC	CASSLGPLGLQETQYF
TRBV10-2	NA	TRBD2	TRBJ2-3	TGCGCCAGCAGTGAAGGACTAGCGAGTGGAGATACGCAGTATTTT	CASSEGLASGDTQYF
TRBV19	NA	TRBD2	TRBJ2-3	TGTGCCAGTAGTATGGGACTAGGGGCCTTCACAGATACGCAGTATTTT	CASSMGLGAFTDTQYF
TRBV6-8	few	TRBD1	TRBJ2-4	TGTGCCAGCGGTCAACTTGGGGACAGGGATGAGGCCAAAAACATTCAGTACTTC	CASGQLGDRDEAKNIQYF
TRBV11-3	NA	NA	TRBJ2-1	TGTGCCAGCAGCCCGGGGACTTTGGGCTACAATGAGCAGTTCTTC	CASSPGTLGYNEQFF
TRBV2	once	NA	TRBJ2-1	TGTGCCAGCAGTGAAAACAGCATACAGTTCTTC	CASSENSIQFF
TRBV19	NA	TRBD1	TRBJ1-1	TGTGCCACCGGACAGGGGCTAAAAGCTTTCTTT	CATGQGLKAFF